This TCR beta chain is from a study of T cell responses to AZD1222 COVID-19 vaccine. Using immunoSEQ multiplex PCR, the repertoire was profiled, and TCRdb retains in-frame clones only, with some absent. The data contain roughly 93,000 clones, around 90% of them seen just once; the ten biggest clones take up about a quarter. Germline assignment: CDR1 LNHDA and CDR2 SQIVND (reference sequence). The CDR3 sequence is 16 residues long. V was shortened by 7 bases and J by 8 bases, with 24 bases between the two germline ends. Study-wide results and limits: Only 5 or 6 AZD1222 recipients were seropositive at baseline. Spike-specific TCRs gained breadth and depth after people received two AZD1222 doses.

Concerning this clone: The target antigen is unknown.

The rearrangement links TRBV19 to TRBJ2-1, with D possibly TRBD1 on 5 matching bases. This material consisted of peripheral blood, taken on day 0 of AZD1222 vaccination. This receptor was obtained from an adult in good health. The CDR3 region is CASKLQAVPSGDEQFF. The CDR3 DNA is TGTGCCAGTAAATTACAGGCGGTACCCTCTGGCGATGAGCAGTTCTTC.